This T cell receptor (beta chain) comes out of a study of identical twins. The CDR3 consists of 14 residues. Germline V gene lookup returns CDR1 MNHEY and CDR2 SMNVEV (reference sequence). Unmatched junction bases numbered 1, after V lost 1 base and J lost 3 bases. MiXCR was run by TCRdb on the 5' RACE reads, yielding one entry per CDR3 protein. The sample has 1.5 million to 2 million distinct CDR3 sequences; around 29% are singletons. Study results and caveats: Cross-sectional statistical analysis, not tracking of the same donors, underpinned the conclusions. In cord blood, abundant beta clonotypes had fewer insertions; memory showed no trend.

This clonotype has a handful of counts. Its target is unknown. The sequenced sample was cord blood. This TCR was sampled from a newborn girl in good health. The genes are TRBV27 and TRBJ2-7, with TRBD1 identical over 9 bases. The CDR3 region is CASSLYRGRYEQYF. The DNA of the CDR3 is TGTGCCAGCAGTTTATACAGGGGGCGCTACGAGCAGTACTTC.